The rows below give T cell receptor beta chains drawn from one sample of a study of PD-L1 blockade in urothelial cancer. Sequenced by immunoSEQ multiplex PCR; TCRdb stores in-frame clones only, minus some. The profile shows tens of thousands of clones, less than 90% of them singletons. The specimen comprised PBMCs, sampled around atezolizumab (anti-PD-L1) treatment. The receptors stem from a man aged 60-69 years with urothelial cancer. Both conserved end residues are part of each CDR3. A D gene is named only where the DNA matches it firmly. Some rows have no size entry. The others give once, few or many, or a class for an expanded clone.

TRBV7-2	.	.	TRBJ2-1	CASSQFTSSYNEQFF	TGTGCCAGCAGCCAATTTACCAGCTCCTACAATGAGCAGTTCTTC
TRBV11-3	TRBD2	.	TRBJ2-2	CASSTAGVSTGELFF	TGTGCCAGCAGCACAGCGGGGGTGAGCACCGGGGAGCTGTTTTTT
TRBV30	.	.	TRBJ2-1	CAWTGNEQFF	TGTGCCTGGACGGGCAATGAGCAGTTCTTC
TRBV19	TRBD1	.	TRBJ2-2	CASSLTGSTGELFF	TGTGCCAGTAGTCTGACAGGGTCGACCGGGGAGCTGTTTTTT
TRBV5-6	.	.	TRBJ2-5	CASSLGDTLQETQYF	TGTGCCAGCAGCTTGGGGGACACACTCCAAGAGACCCAGTACTTC
TRBV15	TRBD1	.	TRBJ2-7	CATSRGTGTYEQYF	TGTGCCACCAGCAGGGGGACAGGTACCTACGAGCAGTACTTC
TRBV28	TRBD1	.	TRBJ2-7	CASTAPVTGYNEQYF	TGTGCCAGCACCGCCCCGGTGACAGGGTACAACGAGCAGTACTTC
TRBV19	TRBD2	.	TRBJ2-7	CASSPAGTSSYEQYF	TGTGCCAGTAGTCCCGCCGGGACTAGCTCCTACGAGCAGTACTTC
TRBV5-4	.	.	TRBJ1-5	CASSEVVGYSNQPQHF	TGTGCCAGCAGCGAAGTGGTGGGCTATAGCAATCAGCCCCAGCATTTT
TRBV10-2	TRBD2	.	TRBJ2-1	CASSGTSESNEQFF	TGCGCCAGCTCCGGGACTAGCGAGTCCAATGAGCAGTTCTTC
TRBV19	TRBD1	.	TRBJ2-2	CASSPRQGSTGELFF	TGTGCCAGTAGTCCCAGACAGGGGAGCACCGGGGAGCTGTTTTTT
TRBV15	TRBD2	.	TRBJ2-3	CATSSGLAGGADTQYF	TGTGCCACCAGCAGCGGACTAGCGGGAGGCGCAGATACGCAGTATTTT
TRBV27	.	.	TRBJ2-7	CASSRVGAGYEQYF	TGTGCCAGCAGCCGAGTGGGGGCGGGCTACGAGCAGTACTTC
TRBV9	TRBD2	once	TRBJ2-5	CASSVGSGGAGETQYF	TGTGCCAGCAGCGTAGGCAGCGGGGGGGCCGGGGAGACCCAGTACTTC
TRBV11-2	.	few	TRBJ1-2	CASSLGNRVDGYTF	TGTGCCAGCAGCTTAGGGAACAGGGTCGATGGCTACACCTTC
TRBV6-5	.	.	TRBJ1-6	CASSYSHPLQGSPLHF	TGTGCCAGCAGTTACTCGCACCCCCTCCAGGGATCACCCCTCCACTTT
TRBV10-1	TRBD1	.	TRBJ1-6	CASSVGQGYSPLHF	TGCGCCAGCAGTGTGGGACAGGGGTATTCACCCCTCCACTTT
TRBV11-2	.	.	TRBJ2-7	CASSPAGSSYEQYF	TGTGCCAGCAGCCCCGCCGGGAGCTCCTACGAGCAGTACTTC
TRBV6-5	TRBD2	.	TRBJ2-7	CASSYSGTSLQYF	TGTGCCAGCAGTTACTCCGGGACTAGCCTTCAGTACTTC
TRBV29-1	TRBD1	once	TRBJ1-4	CSALAGTGREKLFF	TGCAGCGCCTTGGCCGGGACAGGGCGAGAAAAACTGTTTTTT
TRBV30	.	.	TRBJ1-1	CAWRRTGLDTEAFF	TGTGCCTGGAGGAGGACTGGATTGGATACTGAAGCTTTCTTT
TRBV6-5	.	many	TRBJ1-1	CASSYRTENTEAFF	TGTGCCAGCAGTTACAGGACAGAGAACACTGAAGCTTTCTTT
TRBV15	TRBD2	once	TRBJ2-3	CATSRDVPGLAGGDTQYF	TGTGCCACCAGCAGGGACGTACCGGGACTAGCGGGAGGGGATACGCAGTATTTT